These 25 T cell receptor beta chains were sequenced from one sample in a study of blood T cell repertoires in COVID-19. TCRdb's table, derived via immunoSEQ multiplex PCR, lists solely in-frame clones and lacks some. The sample shows 120,000 or so clones, roughly 87% of them seen only once. Specimen: peripheral blood. The receptors originated from a man at least 80 years old with active or convalescent COVID-19.

V and J are TRBV6-5 and TRBJ2-3, with a weak D call TRBD2 (7 bases). The ends were cut back, 8 bases at V and 6 bases at J, with 12 bases in the middle. Per the germline V gene, CDR1 is MNHEY and CDR2 is SVGAGI. This CDR3 comprises 12 residues. The CDR3 nucleotides read TGTGCCAGCGGGGGGGCTGGTGATACGCAGTATTTT. It is translated as CASGGAGDTQYF.

This clone was detected a few times. This chain uses TRBV6-5 with TRBJ2-2, with D possibly TRBD2 on 5 matching bases. V lost 5 bases, J lost 6 bases, and 13 bases lay in between. CDR3 length: 14 residues. CDR1 and CDR2 (germline): MNHEY, SVGAGI. The CDR3 DNA sequence: TGTGCCAGCAGTCAGACGACCGGGGCCGGGGAGCTGTTTTTT. Translating gives CASSQTTGAGELFF.

The V call is TRBV15, the J call TRBJ2-7, with D unresolved. V lost 0 bases and J lost 2, with 5 bases in between. The CDR3 length is 13 residues. CDR1 and CDR2 (germline): LNHNV, YYDKDF (reference sequence). CDR3 bases: TGTGCCACCAGCAGAGATCCGGCCTACGAGCAGTACTTC. Translating it yields CATSRDPAYEQYF.

The V gene is TRBV11-3, the J gene TRBJ2-1; D perhaps matches TRBD1 (6 bases). The CDR3 is made up of 14 amino acids. V lost 1 base, J lost 9 bases, and 13 bases lay in between. Looked up from germline, CDR1 is SGHNT and CDR2 is YENEEA. CDR3 residues: CASSLAYRVGEQFF. Here the CDR3 DNA reads TGTGCCAGCAGCTTAGCCTACAGGGTTGGTGAGCAGTTCTTC.

This chain connects TRBV18 to TRBJ1-2, with D tentatively TRBD1 (5 bases). The V end lost 2 bases, the J end lost 5 bases, and 15 bases lay between the germline ends. CDR3 length: 15 residues. Per germline, CDR1 KGHSH and CDR2 LQKENI. The CDR3 DNA sequence: TGTGCCAGCTCACCAGGGTCAGGGCAAGGATATGGCTACACCTTC. As protein: CASSPGSGQGYGYTF.

The chain has TRBV9 and TRBJ2-5, with a possible D match to TRBD2 (6 bases). V dropped 0 bases and J dropped 1 base, with 10 bases sitting between them. The CDR3 is 15 residues long. Germline V gives CDR1 SGDLS, CDR2 YYNGEE. CDR3 bases: TGTGCCAGCAGCGTAGAGGGACTTGGCCAAGAGACCCAGTACTTC. As protein: CASSVEGLGQETQYF.

The chain recombines TRBV2 with TRBJ1-1, with TRBD1 matching 7 bases. CDR1 SNHLY and CDR2 FYNNEI come from the germline V gene. The CDR3 totals 13 residues. The V and J ends lost 8 bases and 3 bases, in that order; junction bases with no gene match: 6. DNA of the CDR3: TGTGCCAGCGTCCGGGACAGCCACACTGAAGCTTTCTTT. Amino acids: CASVRDSHTEAFF.

V and J are TRBV7-9 and TRBJ2-2; no definite D call. The CDR3 contains 16 residues. Germline V gene sequence: CDR1 SEHNR, CDR2 FQNEAQ (reference sequence). V lost 0 bases, J lost 4 bases, and 12 bases lay in between. This CDR3 is CASSLAIAVGTGELFF. CDR3 nucleotides: TGTGCCAGCAGCTTAGCGATTGCGGTTGGCACCGGGGAGCTGTTTTTT.

V gene TRBV29-1 combines with J gene TRBJ1-2; a weak D match, TRBD1 (6 bases). The CDR3 runs 14 residues. Trimming took 4 bases from V and 0 from J, leaving 12 bases between them. From germline, CDR1 is SQVTM and CDR2 ANQGSEA. The CDR3 DNA reads as TGCAGCGTTGGGACAGCCTCCCCTAACTATGGCTACACCTTC. Protein product: CSVGTASPNYGYTF.

This clone was seen a single time. This chain joins TRBV11-2 and TRBJ2-1, with TRBD2 as a possible D gene (5 bases). Germline loops: CDR1 SGHAT, CDR2 FQNNGV. The length of the CDR3 is 14 residues. V was pared by 5 bases and J by 3 bases, with 11 bases between. The CDR3 region is CASSPTRGYNEQFF. The CDR3 nucleotides are TGTGCCAGCAGCCCGACCCGGGGCTACAATGAGCAGTTCTTC.

This clone has only one observation. The chain recombines TRBV6-1 with TRBJ2-5; D perhaps matches TRBD1 (6 bases). Germline V gene lookup returns CDR1 MNHNS and CDR2 SASEGT. There are 16 residues in the CDR3. Trimming took off 0 bases at V and 4 bases at J, with 15 bases between the two ends. CDR3 bases: TGTGCCAGCAGTGAAGCGCAAACAGGGCTGCGAGAGACCCAGTACTTC. Translation gives CASSEAQTGLRETQYF.

V usage is TRBV6-5 and J usage is TRBJ2-3; possible D gene TRBD2, 6 bases. Germline lookup yields CDR1 MNHEY and CDR2 SVGAGI. The V end lost 6 bases, the J end lost 2 bases, and 9 bases lay between the germline ends. The CDR3 totals 13 residues. CDR3 region: CASRTDYTDTQYF. CDR3 coding DNA: TGTGCCAGCAGAACGGACTACACAGATACGCAGTATTTT.

This clone was seen once. The V gene is TRBV9, the J gene TRBJ2-3; D perhaps matches TRBD2 (6 bases). The V end was cut by 7 bases, the J end by 2 bases, with 11 bases between. The CDR3 has 13 residues. Germline-derived CDR1 and CDR2 are SGDLS and YYNGEE. CDR3 loop: CASGGINTDTQYF. Written as DNA, the CDR3 is TGTGCCAGCGGAGGGATTAACACAGATACGCAGTATTTT.

The chain employs TRBV7-2 and TRBJ2-7; 7 nucleotides match TRBD1. Germline V CDR1 and CDR2: SGHTA, FQGNSA. There are 14 residues in the CDR3. V was clipped by 5 bases and J by 7 bases; unmatched bases: 11. The CDR3 loop reads CASSLERGRGEQYF. As DNA, the CDR3 is TGTGCCAGCAGCCTCGAAAGGGGGCGCGGGGAGCAGTACTTC. The entire variable domain, with the rest obtained from reference TRBV7-2 and TRBJ2-7, is as follows: GAGVSQSPSNKVTEKGKDVELRCDPISGHTALYWYRQSLGQGLEFLIYFQGNSAPDKSGLPSDRFSAERTGGSVSTLTIQRTQQEDSAVYLCASSLERGRGEQYFGPGTRLTVT.

The V call is TRBV3-1 (or the pseudogene TRBV3-2), the J call TRBJ2-7; TRBD1 might be the D (6 bases). Per germline, CDR1 LGHDT and CDR2 YNNKEL (reference sequence). V lost 1 base and J lost 2, with 21 bases in between. This CDR3 contains 18 residues. CDR3 amino acids: CASSQVPFGDRYPYEQYF. Here the CDR3 DNA reads TGTGCCAGCAGCCAAGTGCCGTTTGGTGACAGGTACCCCTACGAGCAGTACTTC.

The chain couples TRBV6-5 to TRBJ1-2, with a possible D match to TRBD1 (5 bases). The CDR3 totals 13 residues. The V end lost 4 bases, the J end lost 5 bases, and 11 bases lay between the germline ends. From germline, CDR1 is MNHEY and CDR2 SVGAGI. The CDR3 DNA follows: TGTGCCAGCAGTTCCCAACAGGCTTATGGCTACACCTTC. This sequence encodes CASSSQQAYGYTF.

The chain combines TRBV12-3 or TRBV12-4 with TRBJ1-2; 7 bases match TRBD1. Trimming took 8 bases from V and 7 from J; bases not matched to a gene: 10. This CDR3 contains 13 residues. CDR3 amino acids: CASAPTGLGGYTF. DNA of the CDR3: TGTGCCAGCGCCCCGACAGGGTTGGGTGGCTACACCTTC.

This sequence joins TRBV10-3 and TRBJ2-7; no clear D gene. The CDR3 consists of 12 residues. Germline CDR1 is ENHRY and CDR2 is SYGVKD. V shed 5 bases and J shed 2 bases, with 7 bases lying between them. DNA for the CDR3: TGTGCCATCAGTACTACTACCTACGAGCAGTACTTC. Translation gives CAISTTTYEQYF.

J is TRBJ1-2 and V is TRBV24-1; D unclear. Germline V lookup: CDR1 KGHDR, CDR2 SFDVKD. This CDR3 is built from 13 residues. The germline V and J ends were trimmed by 4 bases and 1 base, with 6 bases remaining between them. The CDR3 DNA reads as TGTGCCACCAGTGAAAACGGTAACTATGGCTACACCTTC. This encodes CATSENGNYGYTF.

The rearrangement joins TRBV7-2 to TRBJ2-7; TRBD1 aligns across 10 bases. CDR1 SGHTA and CDR2 FQGNSA come from the germline V gene. The CDR3 spans 14 residues. The J segment lost 9 bases and the V segment lost 4 bases, leaving 9 bases of the junction unmatched. The CDR3: CASSSSGTGDVQYF. CDR3 nucleotides: TGTGCCAGCAGCTCCTCCGGGACAGGGGATGTGCAGTACTTC.

Only one count was recorded for this clone. This sequence joins TRBV4-1 and TRBJ2-7; 15 bases align to TRBD2. Trimming cost V 1 base and J 3 bases; bases outside gene matches: 4. The CDR3 is 17 residues long. The germline V gene encodes CDR1 MGHRA and CDR2 YSYEKL. CDR3 sequence reads: CASSQGTSGGAFYEQYF. The CDR3 nucleotides read TGCGCCAGCAGCCAAGGGACTAGCGGGGGGGCGTTCTACGAGCAGTACTTC.

The table lists this clone with a few counts. The genes are TRBV30 and TRBJ2-7; D is possibly TRBD1 (7 bases). The V end lost 3 bases, the J end lost 2 bases, and 8 bases lay between the germline ends. The CDR3 consists of 12 residues. Germline CDR1 GTSNPN, CDR2 SVGIG (reference sequence). For the CDR3, the DNA is TGTGCCTGGAGCAGGGGGGCCTACGAGCAGTACTTC. It yields the protein CAWSRGAYEQYF.

V and J are TRBV6-1 and TRBJ1-5; TRBD1 might be the D (6 bases). V was shortened by 1 base and J by 4 bases, with 11 bases between the two germline ends. The CDR3 spans 15 residues. CDR1 is MNHNS and CDR2 is SASEGT in the germline V gene. Here the CDR3 DNA reads TGTGCCAGCAGTGAAGGGCCCCAGGGGAATCAGCCCCAGCATTTT. This encodes CASSEGPQGNQPQHF.

This chain connects TRBV30 to TRBJ2-2, with TRBD2 matching 9 bases. V was clipped by 2 bases and J by 6 bases; unmatched bases: 4. The CDR3 runs to 14 residues. Germline V gives CDR1 GTSNPN, CDR2 SVGIG (reference sequence). The DNA for the CDR3 is TGTGCCTGGAGTACGGGACTAGCCGCCGGGGAGCTGTTTTTT. Residues: CAWSTGLAAGELFF.

The rearrangement links TRBV29-1 to TRBJ1-1, with D possibly matching TRBD1 (6 bases). Germline assignment: CDR1 SQVTM and CDR2 ANQGSEA. The CDR3 runs 11 residues. V was cut by 5 bases and J by 7 bases, with 11 bases left in between. Here the CDR3 DNA reads TGCAGCGTTTCCAGAGGGGGTGAAGCTTTCTTT. This gives the protein CSVSRGGEAFF.